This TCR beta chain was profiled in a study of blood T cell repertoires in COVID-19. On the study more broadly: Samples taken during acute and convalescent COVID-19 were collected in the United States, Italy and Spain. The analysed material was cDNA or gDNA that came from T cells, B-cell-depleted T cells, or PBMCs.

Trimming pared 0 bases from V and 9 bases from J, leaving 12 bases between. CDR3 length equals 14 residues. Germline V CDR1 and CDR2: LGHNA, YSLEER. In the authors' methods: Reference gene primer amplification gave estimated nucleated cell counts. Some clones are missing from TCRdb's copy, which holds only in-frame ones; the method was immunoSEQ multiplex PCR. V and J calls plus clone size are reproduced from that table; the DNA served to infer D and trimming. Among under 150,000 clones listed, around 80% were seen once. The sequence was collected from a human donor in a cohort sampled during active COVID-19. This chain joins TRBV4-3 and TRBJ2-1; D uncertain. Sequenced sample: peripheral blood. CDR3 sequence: CASSQDAVTGEQFF. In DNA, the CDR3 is TGCGCCAGCAGCCAAGATGCGGTTACTGGTGAGCAGTTCTTC.